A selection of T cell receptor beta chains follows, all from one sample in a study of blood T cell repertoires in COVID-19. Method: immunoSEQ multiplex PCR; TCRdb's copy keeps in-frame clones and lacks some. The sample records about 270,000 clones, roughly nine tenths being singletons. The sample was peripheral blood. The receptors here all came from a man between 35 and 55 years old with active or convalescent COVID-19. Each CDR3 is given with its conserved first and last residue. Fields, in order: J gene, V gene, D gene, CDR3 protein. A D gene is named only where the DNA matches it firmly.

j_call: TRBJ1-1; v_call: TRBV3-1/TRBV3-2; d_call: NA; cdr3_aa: CASSQVPGASIEAFF
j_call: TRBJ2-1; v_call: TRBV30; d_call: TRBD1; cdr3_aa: CAWSEAGQGSHEQFF
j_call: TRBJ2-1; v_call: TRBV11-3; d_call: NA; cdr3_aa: CASGHGGPSYNEQFF
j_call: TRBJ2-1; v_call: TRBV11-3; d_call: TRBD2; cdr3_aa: CASSDPPAGGIYNEQFF
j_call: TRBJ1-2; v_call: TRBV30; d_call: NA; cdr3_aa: CAWSRQGFDGYTF
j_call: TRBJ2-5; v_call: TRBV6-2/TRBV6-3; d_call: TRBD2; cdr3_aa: CASSSLAGAQETQYF
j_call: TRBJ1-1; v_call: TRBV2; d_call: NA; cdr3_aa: CASRRAGYTEAFF
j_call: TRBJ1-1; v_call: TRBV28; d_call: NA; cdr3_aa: CASSLSGAEAFF
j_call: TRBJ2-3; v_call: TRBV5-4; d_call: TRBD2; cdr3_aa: CAIPSTSGGAGADTQYF
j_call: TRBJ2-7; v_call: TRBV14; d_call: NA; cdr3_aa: CASSPHLSRSYEQYF
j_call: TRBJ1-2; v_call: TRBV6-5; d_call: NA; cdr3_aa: CASRVPGSDYGYTF
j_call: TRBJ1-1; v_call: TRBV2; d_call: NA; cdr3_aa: CASSEIAVTMNTEAFF
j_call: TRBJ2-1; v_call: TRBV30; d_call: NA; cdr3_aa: CAWSEYYNEQFF
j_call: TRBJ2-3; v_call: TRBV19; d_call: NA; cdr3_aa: CATSEKWEWGTDTQYF
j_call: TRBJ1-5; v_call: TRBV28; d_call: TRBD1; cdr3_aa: CASRQGDQPQHF
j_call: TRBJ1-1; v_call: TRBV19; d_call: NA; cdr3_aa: CASGRGTEAFF
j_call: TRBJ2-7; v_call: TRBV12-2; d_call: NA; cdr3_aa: CARGWREHNEQYF
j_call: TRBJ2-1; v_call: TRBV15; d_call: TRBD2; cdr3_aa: CATSRDRGTSGIAVF
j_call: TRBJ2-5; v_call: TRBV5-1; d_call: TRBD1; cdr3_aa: CASTTTGGQKTQYF
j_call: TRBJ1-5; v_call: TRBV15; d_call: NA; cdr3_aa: CATSRGGRGGNQPQHF
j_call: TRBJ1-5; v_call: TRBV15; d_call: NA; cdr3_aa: CATSRTESNQPQHF
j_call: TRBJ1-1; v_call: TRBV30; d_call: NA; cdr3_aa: CAWESVNAEAFF
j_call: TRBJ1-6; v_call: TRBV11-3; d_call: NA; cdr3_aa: CASREREGNSPLHF
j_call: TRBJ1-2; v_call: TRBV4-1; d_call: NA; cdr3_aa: CASSQATQGYGYTF